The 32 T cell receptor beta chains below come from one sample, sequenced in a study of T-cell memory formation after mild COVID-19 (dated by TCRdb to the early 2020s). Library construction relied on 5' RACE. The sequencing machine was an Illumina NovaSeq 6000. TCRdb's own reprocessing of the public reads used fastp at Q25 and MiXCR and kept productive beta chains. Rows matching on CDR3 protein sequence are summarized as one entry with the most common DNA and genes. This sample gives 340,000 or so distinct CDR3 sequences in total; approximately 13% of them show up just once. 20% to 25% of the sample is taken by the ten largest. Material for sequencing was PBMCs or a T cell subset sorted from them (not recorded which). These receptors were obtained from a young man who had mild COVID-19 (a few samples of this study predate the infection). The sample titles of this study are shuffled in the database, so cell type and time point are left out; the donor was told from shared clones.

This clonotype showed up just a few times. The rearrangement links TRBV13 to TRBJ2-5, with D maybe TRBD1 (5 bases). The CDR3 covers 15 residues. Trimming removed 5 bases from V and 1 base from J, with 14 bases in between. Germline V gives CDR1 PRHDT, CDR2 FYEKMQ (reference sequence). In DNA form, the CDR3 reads TGTGCCAGCAGCATACAGGTAGTAGCCCAAGAGACCCAGTACTTC. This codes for CASSIQVVAQETQYF.

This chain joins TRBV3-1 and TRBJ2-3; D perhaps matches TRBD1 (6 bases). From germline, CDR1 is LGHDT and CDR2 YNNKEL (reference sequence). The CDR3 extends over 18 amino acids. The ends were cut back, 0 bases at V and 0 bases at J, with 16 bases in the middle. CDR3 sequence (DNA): TGTGCCAGCAGCCAAGAGCCGACAGGACCCACTAGCACAGATACGCAGTATTTT. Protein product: CASSQEPTGPTSTDTQYF.

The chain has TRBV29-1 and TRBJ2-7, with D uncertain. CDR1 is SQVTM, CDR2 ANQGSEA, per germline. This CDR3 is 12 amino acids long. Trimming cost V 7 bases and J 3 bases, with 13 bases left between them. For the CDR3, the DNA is TGCAGCGCCCCGAGGTGTCACTACGAGCAGTACTTC. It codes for CSAPRCHYEQYF.

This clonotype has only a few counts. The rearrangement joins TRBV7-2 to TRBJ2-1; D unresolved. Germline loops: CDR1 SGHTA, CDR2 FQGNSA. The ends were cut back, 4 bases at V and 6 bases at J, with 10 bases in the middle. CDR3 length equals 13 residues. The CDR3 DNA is TGTGCCAGCAGCTCTTCTTCCGGCAATGAGCAGTTCTTC. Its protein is CASSSSSGNEQFF.

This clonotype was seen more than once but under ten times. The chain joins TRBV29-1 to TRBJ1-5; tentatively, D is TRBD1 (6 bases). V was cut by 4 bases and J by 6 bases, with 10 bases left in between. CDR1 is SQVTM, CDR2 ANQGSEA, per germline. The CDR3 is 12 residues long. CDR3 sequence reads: CSVGDTPQPQHF. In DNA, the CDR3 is TGCAGCGTTGGGGACACCCCTCAGCCCCAGCATTTT.

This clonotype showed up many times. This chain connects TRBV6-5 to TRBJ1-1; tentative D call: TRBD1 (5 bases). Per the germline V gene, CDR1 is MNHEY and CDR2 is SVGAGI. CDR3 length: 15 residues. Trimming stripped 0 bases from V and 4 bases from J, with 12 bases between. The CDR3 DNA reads TGTGCCAGCAGTTACTCAGCGGGGGATGCCACTGAAGCTTTCTTT. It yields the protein CASSYSAGDATEAFF.

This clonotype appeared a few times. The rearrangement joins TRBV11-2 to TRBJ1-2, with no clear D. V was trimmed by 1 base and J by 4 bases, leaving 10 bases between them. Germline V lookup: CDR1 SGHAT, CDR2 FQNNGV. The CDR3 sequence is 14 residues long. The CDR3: CASSLAGPRYGYTF. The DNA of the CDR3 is TGTGCCAGCAGCTTAGCGGGCCCGCGCTATGGCTACACCTTC.

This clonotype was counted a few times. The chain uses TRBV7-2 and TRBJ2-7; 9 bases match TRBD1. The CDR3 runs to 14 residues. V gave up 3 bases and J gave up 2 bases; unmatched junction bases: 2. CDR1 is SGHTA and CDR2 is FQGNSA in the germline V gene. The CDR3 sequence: CASSFGQGPYEQYV. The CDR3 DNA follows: TGTGCCAGCAGCTTTGGACAGGGGCCCTACGAGCAGTACGTC.

Here the CDR3 reads CASSLPQVGEQFF. Here the CDR3 DNA reads TGTGCCAGCAGCCTACCGCAAGTGGGTGAGCAGTTCTTC. The chain couples TRBV6-6 to TRBJ2-1, with D unclear. Germline V gene sequence: CDR1 MNHNY, CDR2 SVGAGI (reference sequence). This CDR3 is 13 amino acids long. The V end lost 6 bases, the J end lost 9 bases, and 15 bases lay between the germline ends.

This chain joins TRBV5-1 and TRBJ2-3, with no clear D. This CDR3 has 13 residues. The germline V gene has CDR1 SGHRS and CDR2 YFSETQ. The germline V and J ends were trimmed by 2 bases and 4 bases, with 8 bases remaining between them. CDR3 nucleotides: TGCGCCAGCAGCTTAGGCAGGCCAGATACGCAGTATTTT. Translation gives CASSLGRPDTQYF.

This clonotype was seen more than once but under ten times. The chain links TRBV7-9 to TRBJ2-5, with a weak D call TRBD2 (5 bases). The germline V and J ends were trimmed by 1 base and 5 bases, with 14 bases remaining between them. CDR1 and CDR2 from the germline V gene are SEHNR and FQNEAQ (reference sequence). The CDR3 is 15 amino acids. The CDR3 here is CASSLDRDGFETQYF. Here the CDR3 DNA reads TGTGCCAGCAGCTTAGACCGGGATGGTTTTGAGACCCAGTACTTC.

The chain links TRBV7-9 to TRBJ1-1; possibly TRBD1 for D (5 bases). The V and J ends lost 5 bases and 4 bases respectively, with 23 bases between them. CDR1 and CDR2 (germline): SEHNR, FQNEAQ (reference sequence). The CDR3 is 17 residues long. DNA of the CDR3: TGTGCCAGCAGCCTCCGACAGAATACACGCTGGGGCACTGAAGCTTTCTTT. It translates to CASSLRQNTRWGTEAFF.

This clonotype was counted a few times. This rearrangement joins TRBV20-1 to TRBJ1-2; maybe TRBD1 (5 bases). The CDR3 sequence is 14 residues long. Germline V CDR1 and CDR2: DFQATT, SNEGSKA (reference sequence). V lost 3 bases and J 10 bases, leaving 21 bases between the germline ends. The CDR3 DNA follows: TGCAGTGCTAGGAGGCCGGTACGGGACTATTACTACACCTTC. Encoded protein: CSARRPVRDYYYTF.

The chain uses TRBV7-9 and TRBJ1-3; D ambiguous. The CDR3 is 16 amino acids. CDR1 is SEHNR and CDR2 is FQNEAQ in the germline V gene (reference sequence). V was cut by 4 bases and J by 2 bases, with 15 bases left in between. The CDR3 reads CASSYPPRNPGNTIYF. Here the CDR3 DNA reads TGTGCCAGCAGCTACCCCCCAAGGAACCCTGGAAACACCATATATTTT.

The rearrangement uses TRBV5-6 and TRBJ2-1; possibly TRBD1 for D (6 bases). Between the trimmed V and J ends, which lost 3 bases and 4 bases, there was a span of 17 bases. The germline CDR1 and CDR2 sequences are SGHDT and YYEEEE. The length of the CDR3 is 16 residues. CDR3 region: CASSSPTGTVYNEQFF. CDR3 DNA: TGTGCCAGCAGCTCACCCACAGGGACGGTTTACAATGAGCAGTTCTTC.

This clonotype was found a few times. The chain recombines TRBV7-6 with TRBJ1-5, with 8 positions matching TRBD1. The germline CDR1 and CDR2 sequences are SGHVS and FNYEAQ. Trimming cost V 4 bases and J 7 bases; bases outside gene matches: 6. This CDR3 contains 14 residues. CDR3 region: CASSSSDRGQPQHF. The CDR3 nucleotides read TGTGCCAGCAGCTCATCAGACAGGGGCCAGCCCCAGCATTTT.

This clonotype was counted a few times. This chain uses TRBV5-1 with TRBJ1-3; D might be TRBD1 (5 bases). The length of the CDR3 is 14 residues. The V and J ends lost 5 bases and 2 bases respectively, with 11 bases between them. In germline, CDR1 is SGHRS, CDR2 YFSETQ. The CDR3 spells CASRSGQTGNTIYF. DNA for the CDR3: TGCGCCAGCAGATCAGGGCAAACTGGAAACACCATATATTTT. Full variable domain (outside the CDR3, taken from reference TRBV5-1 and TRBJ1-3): KAGVTQTPRYLIKTRGQQVTLSCSPISGHRSVSWYQQTPGQGLQFLFEYFSETQRNKGNFPGRFSGRQFSNSRSEMNVSTLELGDSALYLCASRSGQTGNTIYFGEGSWLTVV.

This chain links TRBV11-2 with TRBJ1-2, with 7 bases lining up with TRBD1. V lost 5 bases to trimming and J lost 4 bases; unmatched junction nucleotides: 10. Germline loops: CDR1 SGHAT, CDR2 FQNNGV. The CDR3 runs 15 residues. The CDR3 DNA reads TGTGCCAGCAGCCCTAGCGTCGGGACAGCCTATGGCTACACCTTC. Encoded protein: CASSPSVGTAYGYTF.

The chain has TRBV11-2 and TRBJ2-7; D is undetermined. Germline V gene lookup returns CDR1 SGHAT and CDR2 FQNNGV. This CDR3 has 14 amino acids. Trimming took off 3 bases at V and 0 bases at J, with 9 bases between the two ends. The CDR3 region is CASSLTESSYEQYF. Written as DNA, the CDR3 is TGTGCCAGCAGCTTGACCGAGAGCTCCTACGAGCAGTACTTC.

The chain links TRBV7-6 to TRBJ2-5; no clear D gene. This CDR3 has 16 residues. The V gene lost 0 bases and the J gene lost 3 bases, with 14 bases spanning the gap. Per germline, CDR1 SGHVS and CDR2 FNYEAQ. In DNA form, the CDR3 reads TGTGCCAGCAGCTTAGCGCTAAGGGTAGGAAAAGAGACCCAGTACTTC. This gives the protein CASSLALRVGKETQYF.

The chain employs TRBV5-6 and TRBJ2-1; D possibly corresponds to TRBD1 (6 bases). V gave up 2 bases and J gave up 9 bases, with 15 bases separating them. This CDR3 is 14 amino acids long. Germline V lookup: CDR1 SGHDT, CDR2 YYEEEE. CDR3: CASSLMDSSGEQFF. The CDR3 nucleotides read TGTGCCAGCAGCTTAATGGACAGTTCAGGTGAGCAGTTCTTC.

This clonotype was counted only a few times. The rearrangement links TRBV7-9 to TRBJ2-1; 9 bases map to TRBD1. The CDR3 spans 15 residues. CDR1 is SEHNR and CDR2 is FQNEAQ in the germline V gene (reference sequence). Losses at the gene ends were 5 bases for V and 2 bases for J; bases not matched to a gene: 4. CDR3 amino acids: CASSLRDRAYNEQFF. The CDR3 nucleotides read TGTGCCAGCAGCCTCCGGGACAGGGCCTACAATGAGCAGTTCTTC.

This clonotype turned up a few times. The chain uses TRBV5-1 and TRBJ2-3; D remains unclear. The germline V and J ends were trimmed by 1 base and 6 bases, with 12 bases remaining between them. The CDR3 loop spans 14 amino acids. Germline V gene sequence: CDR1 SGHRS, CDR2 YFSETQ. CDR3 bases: TGCGCCAGCAGCTTGTTAAGGGATCATGATACGCAGTATTTT. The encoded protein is CASSLLRDHDTQYF.

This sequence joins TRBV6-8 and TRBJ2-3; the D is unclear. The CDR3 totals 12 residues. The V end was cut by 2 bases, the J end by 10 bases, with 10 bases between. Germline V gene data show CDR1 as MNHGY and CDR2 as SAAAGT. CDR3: CASSYTSRPQYF. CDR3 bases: TGTGCCAGCAGTTACACAAGTCGGCCGCAGTATTTT.

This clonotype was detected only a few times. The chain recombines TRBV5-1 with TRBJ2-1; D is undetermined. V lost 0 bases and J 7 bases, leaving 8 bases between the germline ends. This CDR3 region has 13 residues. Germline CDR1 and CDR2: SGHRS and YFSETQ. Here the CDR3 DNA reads TGCGCCAGCAGCTTGGTGGGGTTGAATGAGCAGTTCTTC. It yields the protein CASSLVGLNEQFF.

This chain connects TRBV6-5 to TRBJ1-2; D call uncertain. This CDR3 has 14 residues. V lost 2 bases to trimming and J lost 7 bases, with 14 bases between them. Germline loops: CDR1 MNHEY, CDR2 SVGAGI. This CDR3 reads CASSYRNLWSGYTF. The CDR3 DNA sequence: TGTGCCAGCAGTTACAGGAACTTGTGGAGTGGCTACACCTTC.

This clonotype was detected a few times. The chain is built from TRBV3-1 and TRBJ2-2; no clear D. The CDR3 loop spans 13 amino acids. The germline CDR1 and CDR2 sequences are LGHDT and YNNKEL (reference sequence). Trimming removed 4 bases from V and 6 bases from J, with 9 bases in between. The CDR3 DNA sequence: TGTGCCAGCAGCCCCCGTAACCCCGGGGAGCTGTTTTTT. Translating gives CASSPRNPGELFF.

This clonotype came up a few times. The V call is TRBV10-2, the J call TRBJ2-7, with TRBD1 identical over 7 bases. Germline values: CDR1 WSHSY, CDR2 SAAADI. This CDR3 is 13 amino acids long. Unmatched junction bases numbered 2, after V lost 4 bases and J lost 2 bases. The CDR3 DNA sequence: TGCGCCAGCAGTGGGACAGGACCCTACGAGCAGTACTTC. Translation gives CASSGTGPYEQYF.

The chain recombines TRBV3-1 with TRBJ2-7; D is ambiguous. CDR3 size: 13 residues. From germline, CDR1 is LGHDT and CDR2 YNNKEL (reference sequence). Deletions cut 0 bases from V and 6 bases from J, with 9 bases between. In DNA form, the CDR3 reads TGTGCCAGCAGCCAAGAACCACGGATCGAGCAGTACTTC. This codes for CASSQEPRIEQYF.

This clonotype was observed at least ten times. The CDR3 loop is CASNSRDRGNTEAFF. The CDR3 DNA follows: TGTGCCAGTAACTCGCGGGACAGAGGGAACACTGAAGCTTTCTTT. The chain links TRBV19 to TRBJ1-1; 7 bases are shared with TRBD1. Germline assignment: CDR1 LNHDA and CDR2 SQIVND (reference sequence). V lost 7 bases to trimming and J lost 1 base; unmatched junction nucleotides: 9. CDR3 length: 15 residues.

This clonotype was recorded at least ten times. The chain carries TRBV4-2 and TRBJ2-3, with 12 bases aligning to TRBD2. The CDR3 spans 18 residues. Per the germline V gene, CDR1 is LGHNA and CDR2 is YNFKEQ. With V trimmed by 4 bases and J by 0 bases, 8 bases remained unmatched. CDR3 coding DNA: TGTGCCAGCAGCCTGACGTCTAGCGGGGGGGTAAGCACAGATACGCAGTATTTT. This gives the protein CASSLTSSGGVSTDTQYF.

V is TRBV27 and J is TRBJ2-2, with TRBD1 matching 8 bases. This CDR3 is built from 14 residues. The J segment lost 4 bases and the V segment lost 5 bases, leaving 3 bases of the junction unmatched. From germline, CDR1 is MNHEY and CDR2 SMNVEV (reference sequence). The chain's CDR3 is CASSMTGATGELFF. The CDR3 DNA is TGTGCCAGCAGTATGACAGGGGCCACCGGGGAGCTGTTTTTT.